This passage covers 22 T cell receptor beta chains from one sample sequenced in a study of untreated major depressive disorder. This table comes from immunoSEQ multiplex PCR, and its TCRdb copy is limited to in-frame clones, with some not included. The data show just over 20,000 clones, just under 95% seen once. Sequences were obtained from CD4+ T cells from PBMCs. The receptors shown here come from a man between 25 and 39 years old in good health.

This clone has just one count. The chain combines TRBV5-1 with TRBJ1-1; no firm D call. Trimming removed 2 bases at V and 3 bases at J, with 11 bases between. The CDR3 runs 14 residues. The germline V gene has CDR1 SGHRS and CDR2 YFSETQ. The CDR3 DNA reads TGCGCCAGCAGCTTTTCCAGTAGAGACACTGAAGCTTTCTTT. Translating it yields CASSFSSRDTEAFF.

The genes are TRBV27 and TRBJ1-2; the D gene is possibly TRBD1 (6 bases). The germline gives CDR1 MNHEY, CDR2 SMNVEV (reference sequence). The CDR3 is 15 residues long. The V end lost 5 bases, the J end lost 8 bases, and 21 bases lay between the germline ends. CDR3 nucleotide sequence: TGTGCCAGCAGTCGAACCTCCCAAACAGGGTACGGCTACACCTTC. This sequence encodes CASSRTSQTGYGYTF.

In DNA, the CDR3 is TGTGCCACCGGACAGGGGGGCGACTATGGCTACACCTTC. The encoded protein is CATGQGGDYGYTF. The genes are TRBV10-3 and TRBJ1-2; TRBD1 matches at 10 bases. CDR1 and CDR2 (germline): ENHRY, SYGVKD. The trim removed 10 bases at V and 3 bases at J, leaving 5 bases unmatched. The CDR3 covers 13 residues.

This chain's CDR3 is CASSLRDEQYF. The CDR3 nucleotides read TGTGCCAGCAGCTTAAGGGACGAGCAGTACTTC. The chain couples TRBV5-4 to TRBJ2-7; D not resolved. The germline V gene encodes CDR1 SGHNT and CDR2 YYREEE (reference sequence). The CDR3 has 11 residues. Trimming cost V 2 bases and J 5 bases, with 5 bases left between them.

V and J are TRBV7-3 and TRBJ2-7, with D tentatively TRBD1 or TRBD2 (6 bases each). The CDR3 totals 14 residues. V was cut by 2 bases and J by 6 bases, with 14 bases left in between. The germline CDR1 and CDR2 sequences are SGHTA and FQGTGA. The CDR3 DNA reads TGTGCCAGCAGCTTATACCGGGAGACAGGCGAGCAGTACTTC. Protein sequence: CASSLYRETGEQYF.

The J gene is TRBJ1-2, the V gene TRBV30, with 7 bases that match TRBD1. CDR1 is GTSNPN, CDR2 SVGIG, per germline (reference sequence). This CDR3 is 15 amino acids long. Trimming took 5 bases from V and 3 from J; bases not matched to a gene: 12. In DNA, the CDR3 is TGTGCCTGGGCAGGGACAGCGGCCCCCTACTATGGCTACACCTTC. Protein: CAWAGTAAPYYGYTF.

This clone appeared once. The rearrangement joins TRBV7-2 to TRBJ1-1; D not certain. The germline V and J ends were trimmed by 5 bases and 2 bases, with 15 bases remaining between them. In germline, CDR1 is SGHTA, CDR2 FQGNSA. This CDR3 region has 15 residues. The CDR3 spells CASSPGVGTNTEAFF. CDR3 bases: TGTGCCAGCAGCCCCGGGGTGGGAACAAACACTGAAGCTTTCTTT.

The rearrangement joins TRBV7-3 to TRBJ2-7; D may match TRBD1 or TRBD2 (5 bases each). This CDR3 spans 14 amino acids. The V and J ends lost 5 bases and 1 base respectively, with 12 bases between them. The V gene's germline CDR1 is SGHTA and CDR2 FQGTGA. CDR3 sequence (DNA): TGTGCCAGCAGCCCGGGACGGATATCCTACGAGCAGTACTTC. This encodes CASSPGRISYEQYF.

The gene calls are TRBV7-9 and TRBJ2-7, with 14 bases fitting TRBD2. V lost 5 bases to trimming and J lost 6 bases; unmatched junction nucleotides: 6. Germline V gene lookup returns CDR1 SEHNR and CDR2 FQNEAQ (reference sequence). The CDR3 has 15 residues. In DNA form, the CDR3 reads TGTGCCAGCAGCCCGAGACTAGCGGGAGGGTCCGAGCAGTACTTC. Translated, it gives CASSPRLAGGSEQYF.

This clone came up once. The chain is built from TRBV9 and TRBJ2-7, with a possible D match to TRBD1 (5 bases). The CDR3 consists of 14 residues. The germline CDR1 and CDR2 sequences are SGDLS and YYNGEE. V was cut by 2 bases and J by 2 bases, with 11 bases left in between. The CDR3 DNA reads TGTGCCAGCAGCGTCGGGCAGGGTCCCTACGAGCAGTACTTC. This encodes CASSVGQGPYEQYF.

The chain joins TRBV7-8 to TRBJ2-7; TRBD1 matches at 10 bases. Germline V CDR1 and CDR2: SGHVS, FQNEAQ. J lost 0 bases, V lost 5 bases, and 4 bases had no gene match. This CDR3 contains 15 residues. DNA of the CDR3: TGTGCCAGCAGCCCCCGGGACAGGGGCTCCTACGAGCAGTACTTC. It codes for CASSPRDRGSYEQYF.

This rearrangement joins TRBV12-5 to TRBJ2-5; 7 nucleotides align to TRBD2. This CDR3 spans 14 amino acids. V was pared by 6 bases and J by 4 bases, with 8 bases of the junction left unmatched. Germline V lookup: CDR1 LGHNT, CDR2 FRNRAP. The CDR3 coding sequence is TGTGCTAGTGGCTCCTCGGGACTACGAGAGACCCAGTACTTC. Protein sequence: CASGSSGLRETQYF.

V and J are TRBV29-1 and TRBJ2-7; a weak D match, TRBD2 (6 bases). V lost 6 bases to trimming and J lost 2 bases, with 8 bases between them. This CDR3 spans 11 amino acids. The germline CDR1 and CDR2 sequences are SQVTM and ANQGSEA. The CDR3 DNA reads TGCAGCGTGCGGGAAGCCTACGAGCAGTACTTC. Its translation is CSVREAYEQYF.

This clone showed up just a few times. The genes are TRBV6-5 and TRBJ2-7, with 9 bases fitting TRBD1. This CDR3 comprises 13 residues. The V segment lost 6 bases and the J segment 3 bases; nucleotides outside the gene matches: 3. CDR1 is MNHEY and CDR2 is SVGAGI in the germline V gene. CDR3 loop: CASRGTGNYEQYF. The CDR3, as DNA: TGTGCCAGCAGGGGGACAGGGAACTACGAGCAGTACTTC.

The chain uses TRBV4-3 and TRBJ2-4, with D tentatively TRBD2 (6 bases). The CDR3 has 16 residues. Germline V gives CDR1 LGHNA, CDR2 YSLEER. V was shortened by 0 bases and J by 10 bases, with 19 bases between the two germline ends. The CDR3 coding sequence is TGCGCCAGCAGCCAAGAAGCGCCGGGGGTGGCCCAAATTCAGTACTTC. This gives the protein CASSQEAPGVAQIQYF.

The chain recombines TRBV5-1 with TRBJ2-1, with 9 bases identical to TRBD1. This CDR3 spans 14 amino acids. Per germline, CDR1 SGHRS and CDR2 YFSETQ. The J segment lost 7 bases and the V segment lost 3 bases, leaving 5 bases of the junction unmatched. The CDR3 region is CASSSGQGGNEQFF. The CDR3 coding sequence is TGCGCCAGCAGCTCGGGACAGGGCGGAAATGAGCAGTTCTTC.

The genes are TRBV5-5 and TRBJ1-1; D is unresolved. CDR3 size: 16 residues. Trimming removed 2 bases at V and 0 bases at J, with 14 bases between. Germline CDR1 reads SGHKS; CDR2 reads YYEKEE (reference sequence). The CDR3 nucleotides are TGTGCCAGCAGCTTTGACGTGAGCAGGTTGAACACTGAAGCTTTCTTT. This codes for CASSFDVSRLNTEAFF.

The CDR3: CASSPSRDSWSYNEQFF. The CDR3 nucleotides read TGTGCCAGCAGCCCGTCCCGGGACAGTTGGTCCTACAATGAGCAGTTCTTC. The rearrangement joins TRBV5-4 to TRBJ2-1; the match to TRBD1 covers 7 bases. J lost 1 base, V lost 4 bases, and 11 bases had no gene match. The CDR3 runs 17 residues. Per the germline V gene, CDR1 is SGHNT and CDR2 is YYREEE (reference sequence).

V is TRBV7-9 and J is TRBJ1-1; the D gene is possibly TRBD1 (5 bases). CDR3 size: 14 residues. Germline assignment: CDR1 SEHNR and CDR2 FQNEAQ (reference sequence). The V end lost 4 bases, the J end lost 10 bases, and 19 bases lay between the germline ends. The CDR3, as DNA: TGTGCCAGCAGCTCCTCGGGGCAGCGAATTCGAGCTTTCTTT. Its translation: CASSSSGQRIRAFF.

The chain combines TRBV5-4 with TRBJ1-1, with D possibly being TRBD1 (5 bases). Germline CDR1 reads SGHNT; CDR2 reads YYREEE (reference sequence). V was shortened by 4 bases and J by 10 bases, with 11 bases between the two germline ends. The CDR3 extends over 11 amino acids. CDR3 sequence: CASSLGAGAFF. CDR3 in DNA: TGTGCCAGCAGCCTCGGGGCGGGAGCTTTCTTT.

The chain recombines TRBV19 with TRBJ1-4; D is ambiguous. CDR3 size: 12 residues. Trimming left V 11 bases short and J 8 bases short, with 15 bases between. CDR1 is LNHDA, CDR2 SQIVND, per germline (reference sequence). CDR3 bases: TGTGCCGGAGAATTATCTGGAGAAAAACTGTTTTTT. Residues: CAGELSGEKLFF.

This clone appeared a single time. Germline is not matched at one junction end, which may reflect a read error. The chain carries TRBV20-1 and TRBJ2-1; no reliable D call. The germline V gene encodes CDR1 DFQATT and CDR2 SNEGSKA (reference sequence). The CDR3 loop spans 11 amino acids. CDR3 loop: CSARPAGPKIF. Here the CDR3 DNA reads TGCAGTGCTAGACCAGCCGGCCCTAAGATCTTC.